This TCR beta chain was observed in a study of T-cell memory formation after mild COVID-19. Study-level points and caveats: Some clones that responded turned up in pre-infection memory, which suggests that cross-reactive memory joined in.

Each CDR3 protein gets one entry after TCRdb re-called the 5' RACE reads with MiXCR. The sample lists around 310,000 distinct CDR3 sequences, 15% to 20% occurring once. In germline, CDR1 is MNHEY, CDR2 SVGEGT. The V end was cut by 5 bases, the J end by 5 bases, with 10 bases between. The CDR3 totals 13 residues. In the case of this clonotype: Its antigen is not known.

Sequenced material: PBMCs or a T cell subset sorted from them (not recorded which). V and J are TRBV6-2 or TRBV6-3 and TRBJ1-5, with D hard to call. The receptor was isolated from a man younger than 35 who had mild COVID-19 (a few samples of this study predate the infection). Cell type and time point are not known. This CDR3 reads CASSPRPDQPQHF. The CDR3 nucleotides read TGTGCCAGCAGTCCCCGCCCAGATCAGCCCCAGCATTTT.